This entry concerns a single T cell receptor (beta chain). Repertoires were generated with immunoSEQ multiplex PCR, while TCRdb's copy carries only in-frame clones and drops some. The sample shows about 400,000 clones, less than 90% of them seen only once. The entry originates in a study of Ad26.COV2.S vaccination and SARS-CoV-2 variants. Unmatched junction bases numbered 6, after V lost 3 bases and J lost 8 bases. Germline CDR1 and CDR2: SGHNT and YYREEE (reference sequence). The CDR3 runs 14 residues. The sample's treatment: about 20 received Ad26.COV2.S at low or high dose, single or two shots; 5 received placebo; per-sample allocation not given. Sampling occurred on day 63 after the first vaccine or placebo injection.

The TCR sequence derives from a person between 18 and 59 years old who received the Ad26.COV2.S COVID-19 vaccine or a placebo. Sequenced here: peripheral blood, sampled in a trial of Ad26.COV2.S vaccine versus placebo. The chain links TRBV5-4 to TRBJ2-1; 9 nucleotides match TRBD2. The chain's CDR3 is CASSSGTSSDEQFF. The CDR3 nucleotides read TGTGCCAGCAGCTCCGGGACTAGCAGCGATGAGCAGTTCTTC.